This TCR beta chain was sequenced in a study of blood T cell repertoires in COVID-19. V lost 0 bases to trimming and J lost 8 bases; unmatched junction nucleotides: 0. This CDR3 contains 12 residues. Germline V gene lookup returns CDR1 GTSNPN and CDR2 SVGIG (reference sequence). The protocol was immunoSEQ multiplex PCR, while the TCRdb copy is restricted to in-frame clones and leaves out a portion. The repertoire holds around 83,000 clones, with roughly 85% as singletons. This TCR was sampled from a man aged 45-65 years with active or convalescent COVID-19. The specimen was peripheral blood. The chain has TRBV30 and TRBJ1-4; 7 positions match TRBD1. In DNA, the CDR3 is TGTGCCTGGAGTGTACAGGGGGAAAAACTGTTTTTT. It codes for CAWSVQGEKLFF.